This passage covers 13 T cell receptor beta chains from one sample sequenced in a study of chemoradiotherapy in HPV16-positive cancers. Libraries were prepared by immunoSEQ multiplex PCR; TCRdb keeps only in-frame clonotypes and omits some of them. The repertoire consists of around 24,000 clones, with less than 90% occurring once and the leading ten covering 4.5%. The material was blood, obtained from a patient who underwent chemoradiotherapy. These receptors originate from a human donor with HPV-associated anogenital cancer.

V is TRBV6-1 and J is TRBJ1-2; D is undetermined. Between the trimmed V and J ends, which lost 6 bases and 3 bases, there was a span of 14 bases. CDR1 is MNHNS and CDR2 is SASEGT in the germline V gene. This CDR3 has 14 residues. CDR3 coding DNA: TGTGCCAGCAGGCGGGGTGGGTCCTACTATGGCTACACCTTC. Translating gives CASRRGGSYYGYTF.

The chain combines TRBV2 with TRBJ1-1; perhaps TRBD1 as D (5 bases). CDR1 SNHLY and CDR2 FYNNEI come from the germline V gene. The CDR3 totals 12 residues. V lost 6 bases and J 5 bases, leaving 10 bases between the germline ends. CDR3 region: CASSDSGTEAFF. CDR3 bases: TGTGCCAGCAGCGACAGTGGGACTGAAGCTTTCTTT.

The CDR3 sequence: CARLAGGLHEQYF. The CDR3 coding sequence is TGTGCCAGACTAGCGGGAGGGCTCCACGAGCAGTACTTC. This chain connects TRBV6-9 to TRBJ2-7, with 13 bases identical to TRBD2. V lost 9 bases and J lost 5; bases outside the gene matches: 4. CDR3 length equals 13 residues. The germline V gene encodes CDR1 MNHGY and CDR2 SVAAGI.

The chain couples TRBV6-1 to TRBJ2-1, with D hard to call. V was trimmed by 0 bases and J by 0 bases, leaving 6 bases between them. Per the germline V gene, CDR1 is MNHNS and CDR2 is SASEGT. CDR3 size: 15 residues. CDR3 bases: TGTGCCAGCAGTGAAGCGGGCGGCTCCTACAATGAGCAGTTCTTC. Translating it yields CASSEAGGSYNEQFF.

This chain connects TRBV6-6 to TRBJ1-1, with 7 bases matching TRBD1. The CDR3 contains 14 residues. CDR1 MNHNY and CDR2 SVGAGI come from the germline V gene (reference sequence). Trimming at V came to 7 bases and at J to 8 bases, leaving 13 bases not matched to a gene. The CDR3, as DNA: TGTGCCAGCACTTTTAAGGGGGCGGGTACCGAAGCTTTCTTT. Its protein is CASTFKGAGTEAFF.

DNA for the CDR3: TGTGCCTGTTCTGGAGACGAACGCGGGCAGCCCCAGCATTTT. Amino acid sequence: CACSGDERGQPQHF. The J gene is TRBJ1-5, the V gene TRBV30; no definite D call. Looked up from germline, CDR1 is GTSNPN and CDR2 is SVGIG (reference sequence). The V and J ends lost 6 bases and 7 bases respectively, with 19 bases between them. The CDR3 consists of 14 residues.

The chain has TRBV6-1 and TRBJ2-1, with 9 bases matching TRBD1. The germline V gene encodes CDR1 MNHNS and CDR2 SASEGT. The CDR3 loop spans 16 amino acids. With V trimmed by 4 bases and J by 8 bases, 12 bases remained unmatched. In nucleotides, the CDR3 is TGTGCCAGCAGTGCGACAGGGGGAAAGGGTAGCGATGAGCAGTTCTTC. Translating gives CASSATGGKGSDEQFF.

In its sample, this clone was seen once. The rearrangement uses TRBV11-2 and TRBJ1-6, with D unclear. V was trimmed by 4 bases and J by 8 bases, leaving 9 bases between them. The germline V gene encodes CDR1 SGHAT and CDR2 FQNNGV. The CDR3 spans 13 residues. The CDR3 DNA reads TGTGCCAGCAGCTCTTCCTGGGATTCACCCCTCCACTTT. Translation gives CASSSSWDSPLHF.

CDR3 sequence: CASSLARAWNEQFF. In DNA, the CDR3 is TGTGCCAGCAGTTTAGCCAGGGCTTGGAATGAGCAGTTCTTC. The chain links TRBV27 to TRBJ2-1, with D possibly TRBD1 on 5 matching bases. The CDR3 extends over 14 amino acids. CDR1 is MNHEY and CDR2 is SMNVEV in the germline V gene (reference sequence). Trimming left V 2 bases short and J 7 bases short, with 12 bases between.

The chain links TRBV6-5 to TRBJ1-2; 12 bases are a match to TRBD1. Germline V gene lookup returns CDR1 MNHEY and CDR2 SVGAGI. The J segment lost 8 bases and the V segment lost 6 bases, leaving 10 bases of the junction unmatched. The CDR3 has 15 residues. The CDR3 DNA reads as TGTGCCAGCAGGGAACCCGGGACAGGGGGCGCGGGCTACACCTTC. Encoded protein: CASREPGTGGAGYTF.

The genes are TRBV18 and TRBJ1-2, with D maybe TRBD1 (5 bases). The CDR3 runs to 17 residues. V lost 0 bases, J lost 0 bases, and 14 bases lay in between. The germline V gene has CDR1 KGHSH and CDR2 LQKENI. DNA for the CDR3: TGTGCCAGCTCACCACCGAGGGGAGACATTTCTAACTATGGCTACACCTTC. Translating it yields CASSPPRGDISNYGYTF. Full variable domain (missing parts from reference TRBV18 and TRBJ1-2): NAGVMQNPRHLVRRRGQEARLRCSPMKGHSHVYWYRQLPEEGLKFMVYLQKENIIDESGMPKERFSAEFPKEGPSILRIQQVVRGDSAAYFCASSPPRGDISNYGYTFGSGTRLTVV.

The table lists this clone with a count of one. This chain uses TRBV27 with TRBJ2-3; 14 bases are shared with TRBD2. V lost 5 bases and J lost 8; bases outside the gene matches: 9. CDR1 and CDR2 from the germline V gene are MNHEY and SMNVEV (reference sequence). There are 16 residues in the CDR3. CDR3 sequence: CASSPGLAGGAGTQYF. CDR3 DNA sequence: TGTGCCAGCAGTCCAGGACTAGCGGGGGGAGCGGGTACGCAGTATTTT.

The V and J genes are TRBV5-4 and TRBJ1-2; no definite D call. The CDR3 has 13 residues. V was shortened by 4 bases and J by 8 bases, with 15 bases between the two germline ends. Germline V gives CDR1 SGHNT, CDR2 YYREEE (reference sequence). The CDR3 loop reads CASSPESYRGYTF. DNA of the CDR3: TGTGCCAGCAGCCCCGAATCCTACCGCGGCTACACCTTC.